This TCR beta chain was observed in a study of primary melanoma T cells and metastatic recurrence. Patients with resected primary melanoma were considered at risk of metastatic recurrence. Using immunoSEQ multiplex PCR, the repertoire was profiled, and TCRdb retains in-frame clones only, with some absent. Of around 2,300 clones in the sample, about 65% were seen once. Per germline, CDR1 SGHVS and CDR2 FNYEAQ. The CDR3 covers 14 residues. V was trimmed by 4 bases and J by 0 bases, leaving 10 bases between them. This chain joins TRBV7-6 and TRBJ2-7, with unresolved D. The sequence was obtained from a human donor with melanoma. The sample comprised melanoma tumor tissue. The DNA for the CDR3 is TGTGCCAGCAGCTGGGATCCGAGCTCCTACGAGCAGTACTTC. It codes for CASSWDPSSYEQYF.